This T cell receptor beta chain was retrieved from a study of T cells in Graves' hyperthyroidism and ophthalmopathy. Whole-study results and caveats: The model foresaw ophthalmopathy a median around 6 months prior to onset.

Those patients with uncontrolled infection, other autoimmune disease, pregnancy or lactation were excluded. Each diagnosis drew on symptoms, thyroxine, TRAb, thyroid ultrasound and orbital computed tomography findings. Authors of the study amplified TCR beta CDR3 regions from RNA transcripts. Researchers ran a first-round RT-PCR on the TCR CDR3 using the HTBI primer set. TCRdb re-derived calls from the multiplex PCR reads in MiXCR, one entry per CDR3 protein. The sample lists 540,000 or so distinct CDR3 sequences, about 45% occurring once. The CDR3 is made up of 11 amino acids. V lost 3 bases, J lost 7 bases, and 6 bases lay in between. The germline V gene has CDR1 WSHSY and CDR2 SAAADI. This clonotype was recorded once. Its antigen is as yet unknown.

The sequencing input was peripheral blood or thyroid tissue (not recorded which). The source of this sequence is an adult woman with Graves' disease, either hyperthyroidism or ophthalmopathy (not recorded which). V usage is TRBV10-2 and J usage is TRBJ1-1; D unresolved. As DNA, the CDR3 is TGCGCCAGCAGTGAATCGGGTGAAGCTTTCTTT. Translated: CASSESGEAFF.